These 8 T cell receptor beta chains were sequenced from one sample in a study of cytomegalovirus exposure and HLA in healthy donors (dated by TCRdb to 2017 to 2019). The library was built by means of the immunoSEQ multiplex PCR assay. For the multiplex PCR, a mixture combining 60 forward primers for TCR Vbeta segments and 13 reverse primers for TCR Jbeta segments was used. TCRdb mirrors the immuneACCESS table, restricted to in-frame sequences. Some clones are absent from its copies; in checked studies, under half trace to an unresolved V gene, and the reason for the others is unknown. The sample table records about 260,000 clones; almost 85% of these occur just once. The top ten clones comprise 2% of the sample. Sequences were obtained from PBMCs. These receptors were obtained from a woman aged 40-49 years in good health and CMV-seropositive.

This chain links TRBV4-2 with TRBJ2-5; 8 bases are shared with TRBD2. Losses at the gene ends were 1 base for V and 5 bases for J; bases not matched to a gene: 9. CDR1 and CDR2 (germline): LGHNA, YNFKEQ. The CDR3 totals 16 residues. The CDR3 region has the DNA TGTGCCAGCAGCCAAGTCGGGGGGGTAGGAGGGGAGACCCAGTACTTC. Translation: CASSQVGGVGGETQYF.

Details on this clone: At one boundary the junction diverges from the germline segment, which might be a read error. The chain is built from TRBV27 and TRBJ2-7; 16 nucleotides line up with TRBD2. The V gene's germline CDR1 is MNHEY and CDR2 SMNVEV (reference sequence). The CDR3 length is 14 residues. CDR3 protein: CASRGPGLAGGPDF. The CDR3 DNA reads as TGTGCCAGCAGGGGACCGGGACTAGCGGGAGGGCCGGACTTC.

The rearrangement links TRBV4-3 to TRBJ2-3; weak D call: TRBD2 (6 bases). Germline loops: CDR1 LGHNA, CDR2 YSLEER. Deletions cut 1 base from V and 3 bases from J, with 14 bases between. The CDR3 is 16 amino acids. The CDR3 nucleotides are TGCGCCAGCAGCCAAGTTTTAGGGAGGAGGACAGATACGCAGTATTTT. This gives the protein CASSQVLGRRTDTQYF.

This chain joins TRBV4-1 and TRBJ1-5; D ambiguous. V gave up 4 bases and J gave up 3 bases, with 13 bases separating them. Germline CDR1 reads MGHRA; CDR2 reads YSYEKL. The CDR3 has 15 amino acids. The CDR3, as DNA: TGCGCCAGCAGCCGATTAGGACTGAACAATCAGCCCCAGCATTTT. Amino acid sequence: CASSRLGLNNQPQHF.

CDR3: CATSRSNDRVGGYTF. CDR3 coding DNA: TGTGCCACCAGCAGATCGAACGACAGGGTTGGGGGCTACACCTTC. The chain joins TRBV15 to TRBJ1-2; 7 nucleotides line up with TRBD1. Per germline, CDR1 LNHNV and CDR2 YYDKDF (reference sequence). This CDR3 spans 15 amino acids. V lost 2 bases and J lost 8; bases outside the gene matches: 11.

The chain employs TRBV4-1 and TRBJ2-5, with D maybe TRBD1 (5 bases). CDR1 and CDR2 (germline): MGHRA, YSYEKL. Trimming cost V 4 bases and J 1 base, with 13 bases left between them. The CDR3 sequence is 15 residues long. CDR3 nucleotides: TGCGCCAGCAGCCCCCCCGGGCAGGGCCAAGAGACCCAGTACTTC. Encoded protein: CASSPPGQGQETQYF.

The rearrangement links TRBV7-2 to TRBJ2-2, with D perhaps matching TRBD1 (5 bases). Trimming took 5 bases from V and 6 from J, leaving 16 bases between them. This CDR3 is built from 15 residues. Germline CDR1 reads SGHTA; CDR2 reads FQGNSA. CDR3 sequence (DNA): TGTGCCAGCAGCCTGTCCTCAGGGAAACCCGGGGAGCTGTTTTTT. Its translation: CASSLSSGKPGELFF.

The gene calls are TRBV7-2 and TRBJ2-1; D not certain. V lost 3 bases to trimming and J lost 0 bases, with 9 bases between them. The CDR3 is made up of 15 amino acids. From germline, CDR1 is SGHTA and CDR2 FQGNSA. CDR3 DNA sequence: TGTGCCAGCAGCTTTAACCTAAACTCCTACAATGAGCAGTTCTTC. Its protein is CASSFNLNSYNEQFF.